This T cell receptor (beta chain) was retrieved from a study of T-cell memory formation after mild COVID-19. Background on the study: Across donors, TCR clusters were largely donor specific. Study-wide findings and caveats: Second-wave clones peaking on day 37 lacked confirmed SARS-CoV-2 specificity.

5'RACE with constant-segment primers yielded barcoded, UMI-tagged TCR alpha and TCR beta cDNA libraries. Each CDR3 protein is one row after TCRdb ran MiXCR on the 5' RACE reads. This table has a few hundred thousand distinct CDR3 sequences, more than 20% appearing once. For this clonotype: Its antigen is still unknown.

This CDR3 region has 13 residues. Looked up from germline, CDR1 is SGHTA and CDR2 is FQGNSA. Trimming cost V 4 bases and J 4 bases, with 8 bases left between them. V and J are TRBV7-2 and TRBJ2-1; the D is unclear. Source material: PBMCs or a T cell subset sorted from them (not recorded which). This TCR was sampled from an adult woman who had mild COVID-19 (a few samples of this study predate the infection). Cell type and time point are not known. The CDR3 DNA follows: TGTGCCAGCAGCTGGAACACATACAATGAGCAGTTCTTC. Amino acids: CASSWNTYNEQFF.